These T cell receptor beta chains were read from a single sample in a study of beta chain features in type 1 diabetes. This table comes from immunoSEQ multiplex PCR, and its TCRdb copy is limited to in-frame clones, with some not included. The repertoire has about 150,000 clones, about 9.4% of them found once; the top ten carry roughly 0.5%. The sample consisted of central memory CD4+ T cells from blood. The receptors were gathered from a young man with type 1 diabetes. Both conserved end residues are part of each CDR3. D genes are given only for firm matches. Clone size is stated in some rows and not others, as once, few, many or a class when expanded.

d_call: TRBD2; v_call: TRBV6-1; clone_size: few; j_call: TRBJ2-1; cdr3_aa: CAISPSGSQGVRQFF; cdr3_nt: TGTGCCATCAGTCCCAGCGGGAGTCAAGGGGTTAGGCAGTTCTTC
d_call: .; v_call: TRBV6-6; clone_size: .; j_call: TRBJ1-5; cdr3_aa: CASSLAKAKHF; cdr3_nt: TGTGCCAGCAGCCTAGCTAAGGCCAAGCATTTT
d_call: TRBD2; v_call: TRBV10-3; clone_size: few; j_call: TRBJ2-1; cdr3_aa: CAISDHSGRDNEQFF; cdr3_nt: TGTGCCATCAGTGACCATAGCGGGCGCGACAATGAGCAGTTCTTC
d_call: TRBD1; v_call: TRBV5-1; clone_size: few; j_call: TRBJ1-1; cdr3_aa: CASWTGSEAEAFF; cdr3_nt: TGCGCCAGCTGGACAGGGAGTGAGGCTGAAGCTTTCTTT
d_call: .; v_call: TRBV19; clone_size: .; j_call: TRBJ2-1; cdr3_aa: CASSTNSYNEQFF; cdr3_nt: TGTGCCAGTAGTACAAACTCCTACAATGAGCAGTTCTTC
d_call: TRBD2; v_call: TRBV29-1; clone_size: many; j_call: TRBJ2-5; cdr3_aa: CSVAPTSETQYF; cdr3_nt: TGCAGCGTGGCCCCGACTAGCGAGACCCAGTACTTC
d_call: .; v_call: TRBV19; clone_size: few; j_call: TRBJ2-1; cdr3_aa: CASSPGGRLGQFF; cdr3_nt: TGTGCCAGTAGTCCCGGCGGCCGGCTTGGGCAGTTCTTC
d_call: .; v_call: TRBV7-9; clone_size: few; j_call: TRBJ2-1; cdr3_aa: CASSSPGFEQFF; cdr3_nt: TGTGCCAGCAGCTCTCCGGGATTCGAGCAGTTCTTC
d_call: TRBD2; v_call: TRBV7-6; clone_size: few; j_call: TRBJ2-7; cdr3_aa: CASSSGAGWTSRQYF; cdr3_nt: TGTGCCAGCAGCAGTGGAGCAGGGTGGACTAGCCGGCAGTACTTC
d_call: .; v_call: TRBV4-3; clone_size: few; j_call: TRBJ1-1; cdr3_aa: CASSQAGIITEAFF; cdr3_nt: TGCGCCAGCAGCCAAGCAGGGATAATCACTGAAGCTTTCTTT